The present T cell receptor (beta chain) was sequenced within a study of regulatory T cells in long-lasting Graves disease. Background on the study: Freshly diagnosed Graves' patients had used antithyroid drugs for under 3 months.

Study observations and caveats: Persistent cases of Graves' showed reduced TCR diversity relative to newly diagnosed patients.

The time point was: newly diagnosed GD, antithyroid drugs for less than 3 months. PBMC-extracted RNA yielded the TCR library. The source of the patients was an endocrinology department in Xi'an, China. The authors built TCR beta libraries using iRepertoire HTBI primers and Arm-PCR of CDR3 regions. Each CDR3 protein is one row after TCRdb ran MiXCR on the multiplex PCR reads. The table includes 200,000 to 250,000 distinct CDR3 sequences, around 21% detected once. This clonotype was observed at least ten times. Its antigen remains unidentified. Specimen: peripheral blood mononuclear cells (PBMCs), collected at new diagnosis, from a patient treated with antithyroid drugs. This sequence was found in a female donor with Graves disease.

The CDR3: CSANPRTSGSYNEQFF. The DNA for the CDR3 is TGCAGTGCCAATCCCCGGACTAGCGGGAGCTACAATGAGCAGTTCTTC. The genes are TRBV20-1 and TRBJ2-1; the match to TRBD2 covers 13 bases. Trimming cost V 6 bases and J 3 bases; bases outside gene matches: 8. CDR1 and CDR2 from the germline V gene are DFQATT and SNEGSKA (reference sequence). This CDR3 is built from 16 residues.